One and the same sample provided the 20 T cell receptor beta chains below, sequenced in a study of T cell responses to AZD1222 COVID-19 vaccine (dated by TCRdb to 2020 to 2023). The label giving this sample's time point can be read as: about 28 days (+/-7) after the second vaccine dose. Library creation used the immunoSEQ multiplex PCR assay. TCRdb took over this immuneACCESS table, retaining in-frame rearrangements with V and J assigned. Such tables are incomplete; in checked studies, under half of the missing clones stem from an unresolved V gene, and the remainder is unexplained. For this sample there are about 82,000 clones; 83% appear just once. The ten biggest clones cover about 1.3% of the sample. The sample consisted of peripheral blood, taken 28 days after the second AZD1222 dose. All receptors derive from an adult who received the AZD1222 COVID-19 vaccine.

The rearrangement joins TRBV12-3 or TRBV12-4 to TRBJ1-5; D gene uncertain. Trimming left V 1 base short and J 4 bases short, with 5 bases between. The CDR3 has 13 amino acids. The CDR3: CASSLERNQPQHF. DNA for the CDR3: TGTGCCAGCAGTTTAGAGCGAAATCAGCCCCAGCATTTT.

The chain carries TRBV11-2 and TRBJ2-2; D is perhaps TRBD1 or TRBD2 (5 bases each). Germline V gives CDR1 SGHAT, CDR2 FQNNGV. V lost 4 bases and J 2 bases, leaving 8 bases between the germline ends. The CDR3 runs 14 residues. CDR3 sequence (DNA): TGTGCCAGCAGCTGGGACCGAAACACCGGGGAGCTGTTTTTT. This codes for CASSWDRNTGELFF.

This chain links TRBV15 with TRBJ1-5, with D possibly matching TRBD1 (6 bases). V shed 8 bases and J shed 4 bases, with 18 bases lying between them. The CDR3 consists of 15 residues. Germline V gene sequence: CDR1 LNHNV, CDR2 YYDKDF (reference sequence). The CDR3 loop reads CATAWGGQGNQPQHF. The CDR3 region has the DNA TGTGCCACCGCCTGGGGGGGGCAAGGGAATCAGCCCCAGCATTTT.

The rearrangement uses TRBV7-2 and TRBJ2-1; 7 bases match TRBD2. Losses at the gene ends were 2 bases for V and 4 bases for J; bases not matched to a gene: 5. The CDR3 extends over 15 amino acids. Germline values: CDR1 SGHTA, CDR2 FQGNSA. The DNA for the CDR3 is TGTGCCAGCAGCTTATCTAGCGGAATATACAATGAGCAGTTCTTC. As protein: CASSLSSGIYNEQFF.

This chain uses TRBV5-4 with TRBJ2-1; 13 bases are shared with TRBD2. The CDR3 runs to 16 residues. Germline V CDR1 and CDR2: SGHNT, YYREEE (reference sequence). The V segment lost 0 bases and the J segment 9 bases; nucleotides outside the gene matches: 6. CDR3 bases: TGTGCCAGCAGCTTGGGGACTAGCGGGAGCCCCCGTGAGCAGTTCTTC. Its protein is CASSLGTSGSPREQFF.

This clone was observed a single time. The rearrangement uses TRBV7-2 and TRBJ1-5; 8 bases align to TRBD1. The germline V gene encodes CDR1 SGHTA and CDR2 FQGNSA. V was pared by 1 base and J by 7 bases, with 9 bases of the junction left unmatched. The CDR3 has 16 residues. As DNA, the CDR3 is TGTGCCAGCAGCTTAGGGCAGGGGGCCCCCTCGCAGCCCCAGCATTTT. Protein sequence: CASSLGQGAPSQPQHF.

The rearrangement links TRBV4-1 to TRBJ1-1; no definite D call. Trimming pared 3 bases from V and 8 bases from J, leaving 7 bases between. Looked up from germline, CDR1 is MGHRA and CDR2 is YSYEKL. This CDR3 is 11 amino acids long. The CDR3 DNA reads TGCGCCAGCAGCCAGTCAGAGGAAGCTTTCTTT. Protein sequence: CASSQSEEAFF.

The chain carries TRBV7-2 and TRBJ2-1; D remains unclear. V dropped 6 bases and J dropped 12 bases, with 18 bases sitting between them. The CDR3 totals 13 residues. Germline CDR1 SGHTA, CDR2 FQGNSA. The CDR3 nucleotides read TGTGCCAGCAGTTTTACCGGAGACCCTCCGCAGTTCTTC. This gives the protein CASSFTGDPPQFF.

The chain couples TRBV3-1 (or the pseudogene TRBV3-2) to TRBJ2-1; D is possibly TRBD1 (5 bases). V gave up 8 bases and J gave up 4 bases, with 15 bases separating them. Germline lookup yields CDR1 LGHDT and CDR2 YNNKEL (reference sequence). CDR3 length: 14 residues. The CDR3 nucleotides are TGTGCCAGCGGGGCAGATCCCAGGTACAATGAGCAGTTCTTC. Protein sequence: CASGADPRYNEQFF.

The chain recombines TRBV4-1 with TRBJ2-1; the match to TRBD2 covers 9 bases. CDR3 size: 12 residues. V dropped 10 bases and J dropped 5; count of bases not matched to a gene: 3. The germline CDR1 and CDR2 sequences are MGHRA and YSYEKL. As DNA, the CDR3 is TGCGCCATCCAGCGGGAGGACAATGAGCAGTTCTTC. Amino acid sequence: CAIQREDNEQFF.

The chain uses TRBV28 and TRBJ2-3; D unresolved. The CDR3 spans 14 residues. CDR1 MDHEN and CDR2 SYDVKM come from the germline V gene. Trimming pared 6 bases from V and 3 bases from J, leaving 13 bases between. The CDR3 loop is CASRKGGRTDTQYF. The CDR3 DNA sequence: TGTGCCAGCAGGAAAGGTGGACGGACAGATACGCAGTATTTT.

This rearrangement joins TRBV7-2 to TRBJ1-2; no clear D. The germline gives CDR1 SGHTA, CDR2 FQGNSA. The CDR3 covers 15 residues. V gave up 2 bases and J gave up 0 bases, with 10 bases separating them. The chain's CDR3 is CASSLKEGPNYGYTF. CDR3 in DNA: TGTGCCAGCAGCTTAAAGGAGGGTCCTAACTATGGCTACACCTTC. The full variable domain, with the rest looked up from reference TRBV7-2 and TRBJ1-2, is GAGVSQSPSNKVTEKGKDVELRCDPISGHTALYWYRQSLGQGLEFLIYFQGNSAPDKSGLPSDRFSAERTGGSVSTLTIQRTQQEDSAVYLCASSLKEGPNYGYTFGSGTRLTVV.

The chain has TRBV19 and TRBJ2-1, with unresolved D. Trimming took 6 bases from V and 0 from J, leaving 9 bases between them. Germline CDR1 reads LNHDA; CDR2 reads SQIVND (reference sequence). The CDR3 has 14 residues. For the CDR3, the DNA is TGTGCCAGTAGCATACAGAGCTCCTACAATGAGCAGTTCTTC. Protein product: CASSIQSSYNEQFF.

The chain is built from TRBV9 and TRBJ2-1; D is unclear. V shed 0 bases and J shed 6 bases, with 10 bases lying between them. The V gene's germline CDR1 is SGDLS and CDR2 YYNGEE. The length of the CDR3 is 14 residues. CDR3 nucleotides: TGTGCCAGCAGCGTAGCTTCGGAACCCAATGAGCAGTTCTTC. It translates to CASSVASEPNEQFF.

The CDR3 DNA reads as TGTGCCAGTAGTATAGACTCCGGGACAGGCGGCGGAAACACCATATATTTT. This encodes CASSIDSGTGGGNTIYF. The chain employs TRBV19 and TRBJ1-3; 8 bases map to TRBD1. CDR3 length: 17 amino acids. The V gene's germline CDR1 is LNHDA and CDR2 SQIVND (reference sequence). V trimming: 0 bases; J trimming: 4 bases; junction bases outside the gene matches: 8. Full variable domain (missing parts from reference TRBV19 and TRBJ1-3): DGGITQSPKYLFRKEGQNVTLSCEQNLNHDAMYWYRQDPGQGLRLIYYSQIVNDFQKGDIAEGYSVSREKKESFPLTVTSAQKNPTAFYLCASSIDSGTGGGNTIYFGEGSWLTVV.

The sample holds a few counts of this clone. The gene calls are TRBV7-2 and TRBJ2-5; 7 positions agree with TRBD1. The CDR3 is 13 amino acids. V dropped 6 bases and J dropped 2; count of bases not matched to a gene: 3. The germline CDR1 and CDR2 sequences are SGHTA and FQGNSA. The CDR3 bases are TGTGCCAGCAGAACGACAGGGCAAGAGACCCAGTACTTC. Amino acids: CASRTTGQETQYF.

The chain has TRBV6-5 and TRBJ1-1; D is unresolved. This CDR3 has 13 amino acids. The germline V and J ends were trimmed by 6 bases and 0 bases, with 8 bases remaining between them. The germline V gene encodes CDR1 MNHEY and CDR2 SVGAGI. DNA of the CDR3: TGTGCCAGCAGGCCTACAGTGAACACTGAAGCTTTCTTT. Protein sequence: CASRPTVNTEAFF.

The J gene is TRBJ2-1, the V gene TRBV6-1, with D perhaps matching TRBD2 (6 bases). The V and J ends lost 4 bases and 0 bases respectively, with 13 bases between them. This CDR3 region has 16 residues. Germline CDR1 reads MNHNS; CDR2 reads SASEGT. The CDR3 here is CASSGGGPSSYNEQFF. The CDR3 DNA sequence: TGTGCCAGCAGTGGTGGAGGGCCCAGCTCCTACAATGAGCAGTTCTTC.

The sample holds a few counts of this clone. This chain connects TRBV9 to TRBJ1-2; D is unclear. CDR1 is SGDLS, CDR2 YYNGEE, per germline. The CDR3 is 15 amino acids. Trimming took off 4 bases at V and 5 bases at J, with 18 bases between the two ends. DNA for the CDR3: TGTGCCAGCAGCCGAGGGCTGGATGTAAGGTATGGCTACACCTTC. It translates to CASSRGLDVRYGYTF.

The gene calls are TRBV27 and TRBJ1-6, with 7 bases fitting TRBD1. V was clipped by 6 bases and J by 5 bases; unmatched bases: 13. The CDR3 spans 17 residues. Germline values: CDR1 MNHEY, CDR2 SMNVEV (reference sequence). The CDR3 sequence: CASRGINRGLNNSPLHF. In DNA, the CDR3 is TGTGCCAGCAGGGGAATAAACAGGGGCCTTAATAATTCACCCCTCCACTTT.